Listed here are 2 T cell receptor beta chains from one sample, sequenced in a study of post-analysis software for immune sequencing data. General study findings and limits: Five or six TRBV segments were more frequent in patients than controls; TRBV5-6, TRBV5-1 and TRBV20-1 belonged to this group.

The authors incorporated unique molecular identifiers into the TCR beta cDNA libraries. Using its own MiXCR run on the PCR reads, TCRdb lists one record per CDR3 protein. The top ten clones hold around 5.2% of a sample with approximately 250,000 distinct CDR3 sequences, around 34% of them seen once. No antigen has been identified for these receptors. The sample was blood. These receptors all stem from a girl aged 5 to 17 with multiple sclerosis.

At least ten counts were recorded for this clonotype. The chain links TRBV18 to TRBJ1-6, with 8 bases matching TRBD1. CDR1 is KGHSH, CDR2 LQKENI, per germline. The J segment lost 3 bases and the V segment lost 3 bases, leaving 4 bases of the junction unmatched. This CDR3 is 16 amino acids long. The CDR3 spells CASSPSGGFYNSPLHF. In DNA, the CDR3 is TGTGCCAGCTCACCGTCAGGGGGCTTCTATAATTCACCCCTCCACTTT.

This clonotype came up many times. The chain joins TRBV5-1 to TRBJ2-1; 9 positions match TRBD2. There are 20 residues in the CDR3. J was trimmed by 0 bases and V by 0 bases; bases with no gene match: 13. Looked up from germline, CDR1 is SGHRS and CDR2 is YFSETQ. CDR3 sequence reads: CASSLVMMTSGTSSYNEQFF. CDR3 in DNA: TGCGCCAGCAGCTTGGTTATGATGACTAGCGGAACGAGCTCCTACAATGAGCAGTTCTTC.